Below, 13 T cell receptor beta chains from the same sample are listed, as sequenced in a study of T cell responses to AZD1222 COVID-19 vaccine. Repertoires were generated with immunoSEQ multiplex PCR, while TCRdb's copy carries only in-frame clones and drops some. The profile shows about 120,000 clones, 80% to 90% of them singletons. Material: peripheral blood, obtained on day 0 of AZD1222 vaccination. These receptors came from an adult in good health.

The V gene is TRBV27, the J gene TRBJ2-7; the D gene is possibly TRBD1 (6 bases). This CDR3 contains 13 residues. Between the trimmed V and J ends, which lost 4 bases and 6 bases, there was a span of 13 bases. Germline V gene lookup returns CDR1 MNHEY and CDR2 SMNVEV (reference sequence). The CDR3 reads CASSSTGTGEQYF. The DNA of the CDR3 is TGTGCCAGCAGTTCAACAGGGACGGGCGAGCAGTACTTC.

The genes are TRBV9 and TRBJ1-2, with a tentative D call TRBD1 (5 bases). The length of the CDR3 is 15 residues. CDR1 SGDLS and CDR2 YYNGEE come from the germline V gene. The V gene lost 4 bases and the J gene lost 3 bases, with 16 bases spanning the gap. The CDR3 is CASSPNWGDYYGYTF. The CDR3 DNA follows: TGTGCCAGCAGCCCAAACTGGGGGGATTACTATGGCTACACCTTC.

The rearrangement links TRBV2 to TRBJ2-3, with D perhaps matching TRBD2 (6 bases). Between the trimmed V and J ends, which lost 1 base and 9 bases, there was a span of 11 bases. The CDR3 runs 13 residues. The germline V gene has CDR1 SNHLY and CDR2 FYNNEI. The CDR3 spells CASSEGGAGTQYF. The CDR3, as DNA: TGTGCCAGCAGTGAAGGTGGGGCGGGGACGCAGTATTTT. Full variable domain (rest looked up from reference TRBV2 and TRBJ2-3): EPEVTQTPSHQVTQMGQEVILRCVPISNHLYFYWYRQILGQKVEFLVSFYNNEISEKSEIFDDQFSVERPDGSNFTLKIRSTKLEDSAMYFCASSEGGAGTQYFGPGTRLTVL.

This clone occurred once. The V and J genes are TRBV4-3 and TRBJ1-2; 9 bases match TRBD1. The germline CDR1 and CDR2 sequences are LGHNA and YSLEER. The trim removed 4 bases at V and 2 bases at J, leaving 5 bases unmatched. This CDR3 region has 15 residues. CDR3: CASSPGQGKNYGYTF. The DNA for the CDR3 is TGCGCCAGCAGCCCGGGACAGGGCAAGAACTATGGCTACACCTTC.

This chain connects TRBV6-5 to TRBJ1-2; a possible D gene is TRBD1 (5 bases). V gave up 0 bases and J gave up 2 bases, with 7 bases separating them. The CDR3 is 14 amino acids. CDR1 is MNHEY and CDR2 is SVGAGI in the germline V gene. The CDR3 nucleotides read TGTGCCAGCAGTTACTCGGGGGGAAACTATGGCTACACCTTC. As protein: CASSYSGGNYGYTF.

The rearrangement uses TRBV4-1 and TRBJ2-7; D may be TRBD1 (6 bases). Germline V CDR1 and CDR2: MGHRA, YSYEKL. CDR3 length: 14 amino acids. The ends were cut back, 3 bases at V and 3 bases at J, with 12 bases in the middle. The CDR3 sequence is CASSHLQGRYEQYF. The CDR3 DNA reads TGCGCCAGCAGCCATTTACAGGGTCGCTACGAGCAGTACTTC.

This rearrangement joins TRBV18 to TRBJ1-6, with D uncertain. Trimming took 1 base from V and 0 from J, leaving 13 bases between them. Germline CDR1 reads KGHSH; CDR2 reads LQKENI. This CDR3 contains 18 residues. Here the CDR3 DNA reads TGTGCCAGCTCACCACTCCCAGGCCCGAGCTCCTATAATTCACCCCTCCACTTT. It translates to CASSPLPGPSSYNSPLHF.

The gene calls are TRBV3-1 (or the pseudogene TRBV3-2) and TRBJ1-5, with 8 bases fitting TRBD1. The CDR3 spans 17 residues. The V gene's germline CDR1 is LGHDT and CDR2 YNNKEL (reference sequence). V lost 5 bases, J lost 0 bases, and 9 bases stayed unmatched. The DNA of the CDR3 is TGTGCCAGCAGCTCAACGACAGGGGTCTATAGCAATCAGCCCCAGCATTTT. It codes for CASSSTTGVYSNQPQHF.

The V and J genes are TRBV5-1 and TRBJ2-5, with D perhaps TRBD2 (5 bases). V lost 5 bases, J lost 3 bases, and 14 bases lay in between. The CDR3 is 14 amino acids. In germline, CDR1 is SGHRS, CDR2 YFSETQ. In nucleotides, the CDR3 is TGCGCCAGCAGGGGAGTTGGGCCTAAAGAGACCCAGTACTTC. Protein product: CASRGVGPKETQYF.

The chain is built from TRBV27 and TRBJ1-6; D is possibly TRBD1 (5 bases). Germline assignment: CDR1 MNHEY and CDR2 SMNVEV (reference sequence). The CDR3 has 15 amino acids. V lost 3 bases and J lost 6, with 12 bases in between. CDR3 DNA sequence: TGTGCCAGCAGTTTTGACAGTAGTATTAATTCACCCCTCCACTTT. Its protein product is CASSFDSSINSPLHF.

V is TRBV27 and J is TRBJ2-7; D possibly matches TRBD1 or TRBD2 (7 bases each). Between the trimmed V and J ends, which lost 5 bases and 4 bases, there was a span of 18 bases. The CDR3 contains 15 residues. From germline, CDR1 is MNHEY and CDR2 SMNVEV (reference sequence). The DNA of the CDR3 is TGTGCCAGCAGTAAGTACGGGCAGGGGGGGTACGAGCAGTACTTC. Translating it yields CASSKYGQGGYEQYF.

This sequence joins TRBV7-9 and TRBJ1-2; 8 bases match TRBD1. From germline, CDR1 is SEHNR and CDR2 FQNEAQ (reference sequence). Losses at the gene ends were 5 bases for V and 4 bases for J; bases not matched to a gene: 6. The CDR3 sequence is 14 residues long. DNA of the CDR3: TGTGCCAGCAGCGCCCAGGGGGCCGGCTATGGCTACACCTTC. Translated, it gives CASSAQGAGYGYTF.

V is TRBV19 and J is TRBJ2-7, with D possibly TRBD1 on 5 matching bases. Trimming left V 5 bases short and J 4 bases short, with 15 bases between. Germline V gives CDR1 LNHDA, CDR2 SQIVND (reference sequence). This CDR3 spans 14 amino acids. The CDR3 spells CASSHTTSGYEQYF. CDR3 bases: TGTGCCAGTAGTCACACTACCTCAGGGTACGAGCAGTACTTC.